This TCR beta chain was retrieved from a study of post-analysis software for immune sequencing data. Study conclusions and caveats: Relative to controls, patients had a few TRBV segments at higher frequency, with TRBV5-6, TRBV5-1 and TRBV20-1 among these.

On this clonotype itself: Its antigen is still unknown.

The CDR3 is 13 amino acids. Trimming took 4 bases from V and 2 from J, leaving 10 bases between them. Germline values: CDR1 SGHRS, CDR2 YFSETQ. Included in the TCR beta cDNA libraries were unique molecular identifiers. TCRdb analysed the PCR reads with MiXCR anew, one entry per CDR3 protein. Here the sample spans around 710,000 distinct CDR3 sequences, 35% to 55% being singletons. Sequencing was performed on blood. This chain connects TRBV5-1 to TRBJ2-7; no definite D call. This receptor was taken from a girl between 5 and 17 years old with multiple sclerosis. The CDR3 region is CASSMGTPYEQYF. CDR3 DNA sequence: TGCGCCAGCAGCATGGGAACCCCCTACGAGCAGTACTTC.